The 29 T cell receptor beta chains in this list originate from one sample, sequenced in a study of cytomegalovirus exposure and HLA in healthy donors. The PCR employed 60 Vbeta primers together with 13 Jbeta primers. Sequenced by immunoSEQ multiplex PCR; TCRdb stores in-frame clones only, minus some. This sample has under 200,000 clones, with roughly 85% found just once. The sample consisted of PBMCs. The receptors here all came from a man younger than 35 in good health and CMV-seropositive.

V is TRBV5-4 and J is TRBJ2-5, with 14 bases matching TRBD2. From germline, CDR1 is SGHNT and CDR2 YYREEE (reference sequence). After removal of 4 bases from V and 0 bases from J, the junction contained 2 bases not matched to a gene. This CDR3 is built from 16 residues. The CDR3 sequence: CASSPGLAGDQETQYF. As DNA, the CDR3 is TGTGCCAGCAGCCCGGGACTAGCGGGGGACCAAGAGACCCAGTACTTC.

The CDR3 here is CASSWVGGIQETQYF. DNA for the CDR3: TGTGCCAGCAGTTGGGTGGGGGGGATCCAAGAGACCCAGTACTTC. The genes are TRBV6-1 and TRBJ2-5; 7 bases match TRBD2. V gave up 5 bases and J gave up 1 base; unmatched junction bases: 7. The germline V gene encodes CDR1 MNHNS and CDR2 SASEGT. CDR3 length: 15 amino acids.

The chain employs TRBV4-3 and TRBJ2-3, with 10 bases matching TRBD1. The CDR3 consists of 16 residues. Trimming at V came to 4 bases and at J to 4 bases, leaving 8 bases not matched to a gene. The V gene's germline CDR1 is LGHNA and CDR2 YSLEER. CDR3: CASSPRTGGFADTQYF. The DNA for the CDR3 is TGCGCCAGCAGCCCCCGGACAGGGGGTTTCGCAGATACGCAGTATTTT.

This chain joins TRBV19 and TRBJ2-7; no firm D call. Trimming removed 5 bases from V and 4 bases from J, with 6 bases in between. Germline CDR1 LNHDA, CDR2 SQIVND (reference sequence). The CDR3 spans 11 residues. The CDR3 DNA follows: TGTGCCAGTAGTTCCGGGTACGAGCAGTACTTC. This translates into CASSSGYEQYF.

This clone was observed a single time. This chain connects TRBV28 to TRBJ2-7; 7 nucleotides line up with TRBD1. J lost 3 bases, V lost 7 bases, and 9 bases had no gene match. This CDR3 contains 14 residues. The germline V gene has CDR1 MDHEN and CDR2 SYDVKM. The DNA for the CDR3 is TGTGCCAGCAACCCCCGGGACAGAGACTACGAGCAGTACTTC. Protein sequence: CASNPRDRDYEQYF.

This clone was seen many times. This sequence joins TRBV6-5 and TRBJ2-7, with TRBD2 matching 10 bases. Germline V gene lookup returns CDR1 MNHEY and CDR2 SVGAGI. The CDR3 runs 15 residues. V lost 7 bases, J lost 6 bases, and 12 bases stayed unmatched. CDR3 nucleotide sequence: TGTGCCAGCAACCGGCGAACTAGCGGGGTCGCCGAGCAGTACTTC. Its protein product is CASNRRTSGVAEQYF.

The gene calls are TRBV9 and TRBJ2-6; a weak D match, TRBD1 (5 bases). Per the germline V gene, CDR1 is SGDLS and CDR2 is YYNGEE. The CDR3 has 17 residues. V gave up 0 bases and J gave up 2 bases, with 12 bases separating them. The CDR3 DNA is TGTGCCAGCAGCGTAGCGTCCCTAGGGGCTGGGGCCAACGTCCTGACTTTC. Protein: CASSVASLGAGANVLTF.

V and J are TRBV27 and TRBJ1-1; D is perhaps TRBD1 (6 bases). V was trimmed by 0 bases and J by 7 bases, leaving 24 bases between them. CDR1 is MNHEY and CDR2 is SMNVEV in the germline V gene (reference sequence). The CDR3 sequence is 18 residues long. Here the CDR3 reads CASSLSGWNRGQDSEAFF. The DNA for the CDR3 is TGTGCCAGCAGTTTATCGGGATGGAATCGGGGCCAGGACAGTGAAGCTTTCTTT.

J is TRBJ2-7 and V is TRBV30; 9 bases match TRBD1. CDR1 GTSNPN and CDR2 SVGIG come from the germline V gene (reference sequence). The CDR3 has 13 amino acids. V lost 4 bases to trimming and J lost 6 bases; unmatched junction nucleotides: 7. DNA of the CDR3: TGTGCCTGGACCGCTGGGACAGGGAGCGAGCAGTACTTC. Protein product: CAWTAGTGSEQYF.

The V gene is TRBV5-4, the J gene TRBJ2-5, with D tentatively TRBD2 (5 bases). Germline V gene lookup returns CDR1 SGHNT and CDR2 YYREEE (reference sequence). Trimming took 4 bases from V and 2 from J, leaving 18 bases between them. CDR3 size: 16 residues. The CDR3 bases are TGTGCCAGCAGCCATGGGGATCGGTCGGGGCAAGAGACCCAGTACTTC. This sequence encodes CASSHGDRSGQETQYF.

The V and J genes are TRBV27 and TRBJ2-1; 7 bases match TRBD2. The V gene's germline CDR1 is MNHEY and CDR2 SMNVEV (reference sequence). V was clipped by 6 bases and J by 4 bases; unmatched bases: 9. The CDR3 covers 15 residues. CDR3 nucleotides: TGTGCCAGCAGGGGGGGAGGGCCCATTTACAATGAGCAGTTCTTC. Translated: CASRGGGPIYNEQFF.

The CDR3 DNA is TGTGCCAGCAGAAAACTCGGGGGGGCTATCTACGAGCAGTACTTC. It is translated as CASRKLGGAIYEQYF. The genes are TRBV2 and TRBJ2-7, with 8 nucleotides matching TRBD2. The J segment lost 3 bases and the V segment lost 6 bases, leaving 10 bases of the junction unmatched. The V gene's germline CDR1 is SNHLY and CDR2 FYNNEI. This CDR3 contains 15 residues.

The chain carries TRBV7-2 and TRBJ1-6, with D possibly matching TRBD1 (5 bases). Trimming shortened V by 4 bases and J by 10 bases, and 14 bases separated the two germline ends. Germline CDR1 SGHTA, CDR2 FQGNSA. CDR3 length equals 14 residues. The chain's CDR3 is CASSSEVGVSPLHF. The CDR3 coding sequence is TGTGCCAGCAGCTCAGAGGTAGGGGTATCACCCCTCCACTTT.

In this sample, this clone turned up once. The chain uses TRBV5-5 and TRBJ2-3, with a weak D call TRBD2 (5 bases). Germline V gives CDR1 SGHKS, CDR2 YYEKEE (reference sequence). The CDR3 is made up of 15 amino acids. The V end lost 2 bases, the J end lost 4 bases, and 14 bases lay between the germline ends. CDR3 nucleotides: TGTGCCAGCAGCTTAGGAATCGGGGTGGCAGATACGCAGTATTTT. It encodes CASSLGIGVADTQYF.

Of note for this clone: One end of the junction fails to match germline, which may point to a read error. The V call is TRBV7-6, the J call TRBJ1-3, with D uncertain. The CDR3 contains 14 residues. CDR1 is SGHVS, CDR2 FNYEAQ, per germline. CDR3 nucleotides: TGTGCCAGCAGATTAGGGCCCTCTGGAAACACCATATATTTT. This encodes CASRLGPSGNTIYF.

This rearrangement joins TRBV2 to TRBJ2-4, with 10 nucleotides matching TRBD1. The CDR3 has 16 residues. The germline V gene encodes CDR1 SNHLY and CDR2 FYNNEI. The ends lost 3 bases at V and 0 bases at J; junction bases unmatched: 2. The CDR3 coding sequence is TGTGCCAGCAGTGATCGGACAGGGGGAGCCAAAAACATTCAGTACTTC. Protein product: CASSDRTGGAKNIQYF.

The rearrangement joins TRBV2 to TRBJ2-3; TRBD2 agrees at 7 bases. Per germline, CDR1 SNHLY and CDR2 FYNNEI. Germline trimming cut 6 bases from V and 3 bases from J; bases unmatched to any gene: 9. CDR3 length: 15 residues. The CDR3 sequence: CASSLESGETDTQYF. In nucleotides, the CDR3 is TGTGCCAGCAGCCTTGAAAGCGGGGAGACAGATACGCAGTATTTT. The entire variable domain, with the rest obtained from reference TRBV2 and TRBJ2-3, is as follows: EPEVTQTPSHQVTQMGQEVILRCVPISNHLYFYWYRQILGQKVEFLVSFYNNEISEKSEIFDDQFSVERPDGSNFTLKIRSTKLEDSAMYFCASSLESGETDTQYFGPGTRLTVL.

The V call is TRBV5-1, the J call TRBJ1-1, with 7 bases fitting TRBD1. Per germline, CDR1 SGHRS and CDR2 YFSETQ. The length of the CDR3 is 15 residues. V was clipped by 3 bases and J by 4 bases; unmatched bases: 9. The CDR3 loop reads CASSSTGTASTEAFF. In DNA, the CDR3 is TGCGCCAGCAGCTCGACCGGGACAGCAAGCACTGAAGCTTTCTTT.

This chain uses TRBV10-3 with TRBJ1-4; D call uncertain. V shed 2 bases and J shed 0 bases, with 4 bases lying between them. Per germline, CDR1 ENHRY and CDR2 SYGVKD. The CDR3 length is 14 residues. The CDR3 sequence: CAISEQATNEKLFF. CDR3 bases: TGTGCCATCAGTGAGCAGGCAACTAATGAAAAACTGTTTTTT.

This sequence joins TRBV7-9 and TRBJ1-2; D remains ambiguous. CDR1 is SEHNR, CDR2 FQNEAQ, per germline (reference sequence). The V end lost 1 base, the J end lost 0 bases, and 9 bases lay between the germline ends. The CDR3 has 15 amino acids. The DNA for the CDR3 is TGTGCCAGCAGCTTAGGGGAGGGATCTAACTATGGCTACACCTTC. This gives the protein CASSLGEGSNYGYTF. The whole variable domain, remainder taken from reference TRBV7-9 and TRBJ1-2, is DTGVSQNPRHKITKRGQNVTFRCDPISEHNRLYWYRQTLGQGPEFLTYFQNEAQLEKSRLLSDRFSAERPKGSFSTLEIQRTEQGDSAMYLCASSLGEGSNYGYTFGSGTRLTVV.

V is TRBV30 and J is TRBJ1-5; D uncertain. Trimming cost V 4 bases and J 5 bases, with 12 bases left between them. The CDR3 has 13 residues. Germline V CDR1 and CDR2: GTSNPN, SVGIG (reference sequence). The CDR3 loop reads CAWNGQQDQPQHF. The DNA of the CDR3 is TGTGCCTGGAATGGGCAGCAGGATCAGCCCCAGCATTTT.

This clone showed up just once. This chain connects TRBV28 to TRBJ2-3; D may be TRBD1 (6 bases). The CDR3 is made up of 17 amino acids. The V gene lost 5 bases and the J gene lost 0 bases, with 18 bases spanning the gap. The germline CDR1 and CDR2 sequences are MDHEN and SYDVKM. The CDR3 loop reads CASSLPPDRDSTDTQYF. CDR3 nucleotide sequence: TGTGCCAGCAGTCTTCCTCCGGACAGAGATAGCACAGATACGCAGTATTTT.

With regard to this clone: At one of its ends the junction is not consistent with the germline gene, which may arise from a read error. This chain uses TRBV7-9 with TRBJ2-5; no clear D. This CDR3 is built from 12 residues. Germline values: CDR1 SEHNR, CDR2 FQNEAQ (reference sequence). The CDR3 reads CSSSLSSQTQYF. The CDR3 nucleotides read TGTTCCAGCAGCCTCTCGAGTCAGACCCAGTACTTC. The variable domain in full, completed from reference TRBV7-9 and TRBJ2-5, reads DTGVSQNPRHKITKRGQNVTFRCDPISEHNRLYWYRQTLGQGPEFLTYFQNEAQLEKSRLLSDRFSAERPKGSFSTLEIQRTEQGDSAMYLCSSSLSSQTQYFGPGTRLLVL.

This sequence joins TRBV2 and TRBJ1-2; D uncertain. CDR3 size: 11 residues. With 11 bases removed from V and 7 bases from J, the gap between germline ends came to 14 bases. In germline, CDR1 is SNHLY, CDR2 FYNNEI. CDR3 in DNA: TGTGCCTCCTCTCGAGGAGCTGGCTACACCTTC. This translates into CASSRGAGYTF.

This chain connects TRBV19 to TRBJ2-1; D perhaps matches TRBD1 (7 bases). CDR3 length equals 16 residues. Germline CDR1 LNHDA, CDR2 SQIVND (reference sequence). Trimming pared 4 bases from V and 4 bases from J, leaving 17 bases between. CDR3 loop: CASSTQGGTTYNEQFF. The CDR3 DNA reads TGTGCCAGTAGTACCCAGGGGGGCACTACATACAATGAGCAGTTCTTC.

V is TRBV5-8 and J is TRBJ1-2; D call uncertain. Germline assignment: CDR1 SGHTS and CDR2 YDEGEE. The V end was cut by 1 base, the J end by 6 bases, with 13 bases between. CDR3 length: 14 amino acids. The CDR3 loop is CASSLNGLSNGYTF. CDR3 nucleotides: TGTGCCAGCAGCTTGAACGGGTTATCAAATGGCTACACCTTC. The variable domain in full, completed from reference TRBV5-8 and TRBJ1-2, reads EAGVTQSPTHLIKTRGQQATLRCSPISGHTSVYWYQQALGLGLQFLLWYDEGEERNRGNFPPRFSGRQFPNYSSELNVNALELEDSALYLCASSLNGLSNGYTFGSGTRLTVV.

This clone was observed a handful of times. The chain recombines TRBV4-3 with TRBJ1-1, with D perhaps matching TRBD1 (6 bases). CDR1 LGHNA and CDR2 YSLEER come from the germline V gene. The ends were cut back, 0 bases at V and 4 bases at J, with 9 bases in the middle. The CDR3 has 14 residues. In nucleotides, the CDR3 is TGCGCCAGCAGCCAAGATCTGGGGGCCACTGAAGCTTTCTTT. Its translation is CASSQDLGATEAFF.

V is TRBV29-1 and J is TRBJ1-4; 7 bases line up with TRBD1. Germline-derived CDR1 and CDR2 are SQVTM and ANQGSEA. Unmatched junction bases numbered 8, after V lost 5 bases and J lost 8 bases. The CDR3 consists of 13 residues. CDR3 sequence reads: CSVRDSFGEKLFF. CDR3 DNA sequence: TGCAGCGTTAGGGACAGTTTCGGAGAAAAACTGTTTTTT.

The rearrangement uses TRBV5-1 and TRBJ2-7; D is unresolved. Germline loops: CDR1 SGHRS, CDR2 YFSETQ. V lost 0 bases to trimming and J lost 6 bases, with 13 bases between them. The CDR3 sequence is 14 residues long. The CDR3 reads CASSLAATSGEQYF. CDR3 nucleotides: TGCGCCAGCAGCTTGGCGGCTACGTCGGGCGAGCAGTACTTC.